The clone carrying this T cell receptor beta chain was seen only a few times. The antigen is unknown. This record belongs to a study of T cells after yellow fever vaccination. Notes on the study in general: Weaker, the secondary response had a peak occurring faster, on day 5 versus 15. Abundant contaminating clonotypes from the bulk population could appear in FACS-sorted repertoires. The booster response re-showed most primary clones: 96% CD4, around 87% CD8.

Looked up from germline, CDR1 is SGHTA and CDR2 is FQGTGA. The junction had 7 bases not matched to a gene; V was cut back by 5 bases and J by 2 bases. CDR3 length: 16 residues. In making TCR cDNA, 5'RACE template switching added a universal primer site and UMIs to it. TCRdb re-derived calls from the 5' RACE reads in MiXCR, one entry per CDR3 protein. This table holds 95,000 to 150,000 distinct CDR3 sequences, roughly 15% found once. V is TRBV7-3 and J is TRBJ2-1, with 9 bases fitting TRBD2. The sample here was CD8+ T cells sorted from PBMCs, taken 5 days after the yellow fever booster vaccination. This receptor was taken from a man aged 18 to 30 who received the YFV17D yellow fever vaccine. The DNA for the CDR3 is TGTGCCAGCAGCGAGGAAGCGGGGGGTACCTACAATGAGCAGTTCTTC. Translating gives CASSEEAGGTYNEQFF.